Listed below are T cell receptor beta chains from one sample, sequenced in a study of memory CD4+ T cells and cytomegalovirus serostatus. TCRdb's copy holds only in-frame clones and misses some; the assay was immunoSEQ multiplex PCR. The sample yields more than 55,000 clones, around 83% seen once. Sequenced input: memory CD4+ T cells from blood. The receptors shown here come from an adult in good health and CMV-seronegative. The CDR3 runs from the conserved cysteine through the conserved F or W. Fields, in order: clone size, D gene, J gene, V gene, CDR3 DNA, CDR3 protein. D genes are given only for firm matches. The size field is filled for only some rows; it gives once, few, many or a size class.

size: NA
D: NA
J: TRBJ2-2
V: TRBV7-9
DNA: TGTGCCAGCAGCTTATTTCCCGGGGACGGCACCGGGGAGCTGTTTTTT
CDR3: CASSLFPGDGTGELFF

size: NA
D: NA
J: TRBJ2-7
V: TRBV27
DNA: TGTGCCAGCAGTCCCCGTGACTATTCCTACGAGCAGTACTTC
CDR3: CASSPRDYSYEQYF

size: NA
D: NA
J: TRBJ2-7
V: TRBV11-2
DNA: TGTGCCAGCAGCTTGGGCAGGCTCTACGAGCAGTACTTC
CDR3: CASSLGRLYEQYF

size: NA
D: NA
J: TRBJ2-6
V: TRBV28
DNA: TGTGCCAGCAGTTTACTCCGGGGTCGTTCGGGGGGCGGTGGGGCCAACGTCCTGACTTTC
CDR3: CASSLLRGRSGGGGANVLTF

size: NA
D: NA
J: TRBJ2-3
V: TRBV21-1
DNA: TGTGCCAGCAGCAAAGGCGGGACTAGCCGACCAGATACGCAGTATTTT
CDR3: CASSKGGTSRPDTQYF

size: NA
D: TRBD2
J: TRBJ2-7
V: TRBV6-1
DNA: TGTGCCAGCCAAAGAGCGGGAGGACTTTACGAGCAGTACTTC
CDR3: CASQRAGGLYEQYF

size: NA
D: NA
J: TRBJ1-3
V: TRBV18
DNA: TGTGCCAGCTCACCAAGAACCAGGGAGGGAAACACCATATATTTT
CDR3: CASSPRTREGNTIYF

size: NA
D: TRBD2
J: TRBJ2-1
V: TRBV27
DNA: TGTGCCAGCCTTGGACTAGCGGGGGACAATGAGCAGTTCTTC
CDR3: CASLGLAGDNEQFF

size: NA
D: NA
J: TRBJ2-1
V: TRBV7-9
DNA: TGTGCCAGCGAGGGGGTAATTGACCAGAGAAACAATGAGCAGTTCTTC
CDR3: CASEGVIDQRNNEQFF

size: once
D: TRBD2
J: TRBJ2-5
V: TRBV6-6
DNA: TGTGCCAGCAGACTCGGACTAGCGGGCCTCCAAGAGACCCAGTACTTC
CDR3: CASRLGLAGLQETQYF

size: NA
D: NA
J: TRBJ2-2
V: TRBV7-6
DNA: TGTGCCAGCAGCTTAGCGCAGGGCGCGAACACCGGGGAGCTGTTTTTT
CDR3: CASSLAQGANTGELFF

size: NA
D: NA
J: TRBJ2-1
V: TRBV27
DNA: TGTGCCAGCAGTCTAGAGGTGATGGCAGGGAATGAGCAGTTCTTC
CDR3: CASSLEVMAGNEQFF

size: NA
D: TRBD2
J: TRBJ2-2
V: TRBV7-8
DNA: TGTGCCAGCAGCCCTCACGCCGGGGCGGGGGGCACCGGGGAGCTGTTTTTT
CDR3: CASSPHAGAGGTGELFF

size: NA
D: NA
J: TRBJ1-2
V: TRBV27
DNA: TGTGCCAGCAGTTCGGACGGGGTTGTAGGTGGCTACACCTTC
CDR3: CASSSDGVVGGYTF

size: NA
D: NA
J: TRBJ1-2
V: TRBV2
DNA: TGTGCCAGCAGTGTTACAGGGCTCGATGGCTACACCTTC
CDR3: CASSVTGLDGYTF

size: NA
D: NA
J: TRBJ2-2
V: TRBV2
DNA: TGTGCCAGCAGTGAAAATATGGGGCCCGGGGAGCTGTTTTTT
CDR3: CASSENMGPGELFF

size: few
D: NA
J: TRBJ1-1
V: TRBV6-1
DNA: TGTGCCAGCAGTGAATACAACACTGAAGCTTTCTTT
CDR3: CASSEYNTEAFF

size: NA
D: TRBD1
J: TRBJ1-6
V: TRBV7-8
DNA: TGTGCCAGCAGCTCTGGGGGACAGGGTGAATCACCCCTCCACTTT
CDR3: CASSSGGQGESPLHF

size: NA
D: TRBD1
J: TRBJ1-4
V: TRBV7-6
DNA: TGTGCCAGCAGCCTAGACAGGGCTGAAAAACTGTTTTTT
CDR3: CASSLDRAEKLFF

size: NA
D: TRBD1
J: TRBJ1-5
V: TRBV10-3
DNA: TGTGCCATCAGTGAGCATGGGGGGACAGATTATAGCAATCAGCCCCAGCATTTT
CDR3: CAISEHGGTDYSNQPQHF

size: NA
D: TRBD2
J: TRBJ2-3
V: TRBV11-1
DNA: TGTGCCAGCAGCTCCCGACTAGCGGGAGCAGGAGATACGCAGTATTTT
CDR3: CASSSRLAGAGDTQYF

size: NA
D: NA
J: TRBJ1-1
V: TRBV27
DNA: TGTGCCAGCATACTGAACACTGAAGCTTTCTTT
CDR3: CASILNTEAFF

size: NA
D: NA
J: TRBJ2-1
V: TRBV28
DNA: TGTGCCAGCAGTTTTCCCGACCGGCCCTACAATGAGCAGTTCTTC
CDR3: CASSFPDRPYNEQFF

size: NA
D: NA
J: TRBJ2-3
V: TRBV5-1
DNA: TGCGCCAGCAGCTCAGGCAGGGTAAATAGAGGAGTAGATACGCAGTATTTT
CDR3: CASSSGRVNRGVDTQYF

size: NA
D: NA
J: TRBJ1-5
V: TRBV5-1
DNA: TGCGCCAGCAGCTCCTATCAGCCCCAGCATTTT
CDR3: CASSSYQPQHF

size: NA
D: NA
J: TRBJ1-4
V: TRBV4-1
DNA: TGCGCCAGCAGCCAAGCCCGCCCGGAGAATGAAAAACTGTTTTTT
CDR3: CASSQARPENEKLFF